Sequencing of this T cell receptor beta chain was carried out in a study of cytotoxic CD8 clonotypes in ibrutinib-treated CLL. Study-level background: The subjects consisted of eleven to twelve relapsed/refractory and roughly 15 treatment-naive individuals, with approximately 18 IGHV unmutated. Findings of the study overall: Sustained-remission and progressing patients' sampling times differed.

The V end lost 2 bases, the J end lost 7 bases, and 14 bases lay between the germline ends. CDR3 length equals 14 residues. Germline V gene sequence: CDR1 MGHRA, CDR2 YSYEKL. In this sample, this clone turned up a few times. Its specificity is not known. TCRdb keeps only in-frame clones here, not all; method: immunoSEQ multiplex PCR. The sample includes approximately 70,000 clones, about nine tenths seen only once; the top ten take approximately 3%. The chain couples TRBV4-1 to TRBJ1-2; possibly TRBD1 for D (6 bases). This receptor was identified in a human donor with chronic lymphocytic leukemia. The input for sequencing was PBMCs, taken after 12 months of ibrutinib treatment. The CDR3 nucleotides are TGCGCCAGCAGCCAATATGGGGGGCAAGGTGGCTACACCTTC. Translating it yields CASSQYGGQGGYTF.